The sequence of this T cell receptor beta chain was determined in a study of CD8 T cells in ankylosing spondylitis. A single record per CDR3 protein comes from TCRdb applying MiXCR to the 5' RACE reads. The profile shows about 320,000 distinct CDR3 sequences, under 14% of them singletons. About this clonotype itself: Its target is unknown. Relative to the germline gene, one junction end is altered; a read error may explain this.

Study-wide results and limits: Researchers report that disease-linked clones proved CD8+ and relatively rare in peripheral blood.

The germline CDR1 and CDR2 sequences are SGHAT and FQNNGV. The length of the CDR3 is 15 residues. The sequenced sample was blood, either unsorted or a sorted T cell fraction (not recorded which). The V gene is TRBV11-2, the J gene TRBJ2-7; the D gene is possibly TRBD1 (6 bases). The clonotype was recovered from a female donor with ankylosing spondylitis or in good health (not recorded which). The CDR3 DNA reads TGTGCCAGCAGCCCCCCCGGGACACTCTCCTACGAGCAGTCCTTC. Translating it yields CASSPPGTLSYEQSF. Based on the CDR3 plus reference TRBV11-2 and TRBJ2-7, the full variable domain is EAGVAQSPRYKIIEKRQSVAFWCNPISGHATLYWYQQILGQGPKLLIQFQNNGVVDDSQLPKDRFSAERLKGVDSTLKIQPAKLEDSAVYLCASSPPGTLSYEQSFGPGTRLTVT.